One sample yielded the 26 T cell receptor beta chains listed below, sequenced in a study of regulatory T cells in long-lasting Graves disease. Time point noted: newly diagnosed GD, antithyroid drugs for less than 3 months. From PBMCs, RNA was extracted and then used to make the TCR library. Arm-PCR of CDR3 regions and iRepertoire HTBI primers were the basis on which TCR beta libraries were built. Each CDR3 protein is one row after TCRdb ran MiXCR on the multiplex PCR reads. The data hold about 560,000 distinct CDR3 sequences, with about 15% observed a single time. This same sample was also part of a study on T cells in Graves' hyperthyroidism and ophthalmopathy.

The specimen was peripheral blood mononuclear cells (PBMCs), collected at new diagnosis, from a patient treated with antithyroid drugs. The receptor set was obtained from a man aged 18 to 30 with Graves disease.

This clonotype was found many times. This chain links TRBV11-2 with TRBJ2-1; D remains ambiguous. CDR3 size: 14 residues. With 0 bases removed from V and 2 bases from J, the gap between germline ends came to 5 bases. CDR1 SGHAT and CDR2 FQNNGV come from the germline V gene. DNA of the CDR3: TGTGCCAGCAGCTTAGAAACCACCTACAATGAGCAGTTCTTC. Translating gives CASSLETTYNEQFF.

V is TRBV5-1 and J is TRBJ2-1; 11 bases align to TRBD2. There are 16 residues in the CDR3. Trimming took 7 bases from V and 0 from J; bases not matched to a gene: 6. The germline V gene encodes CDR1 SGHRS and CDR2 YFSETQ. The CDR3 here is CASAGGTSGSYNEQFF. The CDR3, as DNA: TGCGCCAGCGCGGGGGGGACTAGCGGCTCCTACAATGAGCAGTTCTTC.

This clonotype has a count of ten or more. The CDR3 sequence: CASSFLGGPLDNEQFF. In DNA, the CDR3 is TGTGCCAGCAGTTTTCTGGGCGGTCCTTTGGACAATGAGCAGTTCTTC. The chain is built from TRBV27 and TRBJ2-1; D gene uncertain. Germline V lookup: CDR1 MNHEY, CDR2 SMNVEV (reference sequence). Between the trimmed V and J ends, which lost 3 bases and 5 bases, there was a span of 17 bases. The CDR3 is 16 amino acids.

Turning to this clonotype: A much larger clone lies a single base off, so this may be a read error. This chain connects TRBV7-9 to TRBJ2-7, with TRBD1 matching 8 bases. V was clipped by 5 bases and J by 5 bases; unmatched bases: 14. Germline CDR1 reads SEHNR; CDR2 reads FQNEAQ (reference sequence). The CDR3 runs 16 residues. CDR3 protein: CASSTNRDRRDHEQYF. The CDR3, as DNA: TGTGCCAGCAGCACAAACCGGGACAGGAGGGACCACGAGCAGTACTTC.

This clonotype appeared many times. The chain links TRBV7-9 to TRBJ2-3; D possibly corresponds to TRBD1 (5 bases). The CDR3 length is 15 residues. The V gene's germline CDR1 is SEHNR and CDR2 FQNEAQ (reference sequence). V lost 5 bases, J lost 1 base, and 13 bases lay in between. The CDR3 region is CASSPARQRTDTQYF. Here the CDR3 DNA reads TGTGCCAGCAGCCCTGCGAGACAGCGCACAGATACGCAGTATTTT. The full variable domain, rest sourced from reference TRBV7-9 and TRBJ2-3, is DTGVSQNPRHKITKRGQNVTFRCDPISEHNRLYWYRQTLGQGPEFLTYFQNEAQLEKSRLLSDRFSAERPKGSFSTLEIQRTEQGDSAMYLCASSPARQRTDTQYFGPGTRLTVL.

This chain links TRBV5-6 with TRBJ2-7, with 7 bases identical to TRBD1. This CDR3 contains 14 residues. CDR1 and CDR2 (germline): SGHDT, YYEEEE. The ends lost 0 bases at V and 7 bases at J; junction bases unmatched: 7. The CDR3 DNA follows: TGTGCCAGCAGCTTGGGACAGGGTAGCAAGGAGCAGTACTTC. It codes for CASSLGQGSKEQYF.

In this sample, this clonotype turned up a few times. V and J are TRBV7-2 and TRBJ1-2, with D tentatively TRBD1 (5 bases). The germline V and J ends were trimmed by 2 bases and 8 bases, with 18 bases remaining between them. Germline CDR1 and CDR2: SGHTA and FQGNSA. The CDR3 sequence is 15 residues long. The CDR3 region has the DNA TGTGCCAGCAGCTTACAGGGCGCTACTGGGGCCGGCTACACCTTC. Its protein product is CASSLQGATGAGYTF.

Notes on this clonotype: Given a much more abundant clone one base away, this may be a read error. V gene TRBV5-1 combines with J gene TRBJ1-4; 7 bases are a match to TRBD1. Germline CDR1 and CDR2: SGHRS and YFSETQ. CDR3 length: 14 amino acids. The CDR3 spells CAGSRGQSNEKLFF. The CDR3 nucleotides are TGCGCCGGCAGTCGGGGACAGAGTAATGAAAAACTGTTTTTT.

The chain links TRBV4-1 to TRBJ2-1, with 8 bases that match TRBD2. Trimming removed 3 bases from V and 2 bases from J; junction bases left unmatched: 27. Germline CDR1 MGHRA, CDR2 YSYEKL. This CDR3 is 23 amino acids long. CDR3 nucleotide sequence: TGCGCCAGCAGCCACAGAGGGGTCACAGGTCCAAAACAGCGGGGGAAAACCTACAATGAGCAGTTCTTC. Amino acid sequence: CASSHRGVTGPKQRGKTYNEQFF.

This clonotype showed up many times. The V gene is TRBV27, the J gene TRBJ1-1, with D possibly matching TRBD1 (5 bases). Trimming took off 2 bases at V and 1 base at J, with 11 bases between the two ends. Germline V CDR1 and CDR2: MNHEY, SMNVEV (reference sequence). The CDR3 runs 15 residues. The CDR3 DNA sequence: TGTGCCAGCAGTTTAGGTGGCCAGGGGAACACTGAAGCTTTCTTT. Translated: CASSLGGQGNTEAFF.

With regard to this clonotype: An end of the junction does not agree with germline; a read error may underlie this. CDR3 DNA: TGCAGTACTAGTAGCGGGAGGGCAATCGTTGAGCAGTTCTTC. It specifies CSTSSGRAIVEQFF. The J gene is TRBJ2-1, the V gene TRBV20-1; 11 bases agree with TRBD2. The CDR3 contains 14 residues. Germline CDR1 DFQATT, CDR2 SNEGSKA (reference sequence).

The V and J genes are TRBV5-1 and TRBJ2-5, with TRBD2 matching over 13 bases. CDR1 and CDR2 (germline): SGHRS, YFSETQ. The length of the CDR3 is 15 residues. Germline trimming cut 0 bases from V and 14 bases from J; bases unmatched to any gene: 10. The CDR3 region has the DNA TGCGCCAGCAGCTTGGCCGGGACTAGCGGGGATCCCAGATACTTC. The encoded protein is CASSLAGTSGDPRYF.

This clonotype was seen repeatedly, ten times or more. The CDR3 DNA is TGTGCCTGGAGTACGGGGCATTTAAACTATGGCTACACCTTC. This encodes CAWSTGHLNYGYTF. The chain links TRBV30 to TRBJ1-2, with D possibly matching TRBD1 (5 bases). Germline CDR1 is GTSNPN and CDR2 is SVGIG (reference sequence). This CDR3 is built from 14 residues. Trimming removed 2 bases at V and 2 bases at J, with 12 bases between.

In its sample, this clonotype was seen a few times. The CDR3 loop reads CASSYQIPRQGRQPQHF. For the CDR3, the DNA is TGTGCCAGCAGTTACCAGATCCCCCGACAGGGTCGGCAGCCCCAGCATTTT. V gene TRBV28 combines with J gene TRBJ1-5; TRBD1 matches 7 bases. Germline V CDR1 and CDR2: MDHEN, SYDVKM. This CDR3 is built from 17 residues. Germline trimming cut 4 bases from V and 7 bases from J; bases unmatched to any gene: 16.

V usage is TRBV15 and J usage is TRBJ1-2; unclear D gene. Germline assignment: CDR1 LNHNV and CDR2 YYDKDF (reference sequence). CDR3 length equals 13 residues. Trimming pared 3 bases from V and 3 bases from J, leaving 8 bases between. The DNA for the CDR3 is TGTGCCACCAGCAGCGCAGCAGACTATGGCTACACCTTC. It encodes CATSSAADYGYTF.

The rearrangement uses TRBV20-1 and TRBJ2-7; D may be TRBD2 (6 bases). The CDR3 contains 14 residues. Per germline, CDR1 DFQATT and CDR2 SNEGSKA (reference sequence). Trimming cost V 3 bases and J 2 bases, with 14 bases left between them. CDR3 sequence: CSASITGAAYEQYF. CDR3 sequence (DNA): TGCAGTGCTAGTATTACGGGAGCGGCCTACGAGCAGTACTTC.

This clonotype was observed a few times. The gene calls are TRBV6-1 and TRBJ2-1; D unresolved. From germline, CDR1 is MNHNS and CDR2 SASEGT. The CDR3 is 13 residues long. Here the CDR3 reads CARIRQSLYEQFF. The CDR3 DNA reads TGTGCGAGAATTCGCCAGTCCCTCTATGAGCAGTTCTTC.

This clonotype came up many times. This sequence joins TRBV7-8 and TRBJ1-5; D is perhaps TRBD1 (5 bases). Germline-derived CDR1 and CDR2 are SGHVS and FQNEAQ. This CDR3 has 13 amino acids. The V end lost 5 bases, the J end lost 9 bases, and 14 bases lay between the germline ends. CDR3 residues: CASSLGTEMPQHF. DNA of the CDR3: TGTGCCAGCAGCCTCGGGACCGAGATGCCCCAGCATTTT.

V and J are TRBV5-4 and TRBJ1-5; D is ambiguous. This CDR3 has 15 residues. Trimming shortened V by 0 bases and J by 2 bases, and 9 bases separated the two germline ends. Germline V gene lookup returns CDR1 SGHNT and CDR2 YYREEE (reference sequence). The CDR3 reads CASSLGVAGNQPQHF. The CDR3 DNA follows: TGTGCCAGCAGCTTGGGTGTTGCGGGCAATCAGCCCCAGCATTTT.

The rearrangement links TRBV5-1 to TRBJ1-6, with D possibly TRBD1 on 5 matching bases. The V end was cut by 3 bases, the J end by 7 bases, with 17 bases between. CDR3 size: 16 residues. Germline V lookup: CDR1 SGHRS, CDR2 YFSETQ. For the CDR3, the DNA is TGCGCCAGCAGCTCACCAGACAGCAACCAGAATTCACCCCTCCACTTT. This codes for CASSSPDSNQNSPLHF.

This clonotype was recorded many times. The chain links TRBV6-1 to TRBJ2-2; tentatively, D is TRBD1 or TRBD2 (5 bases each). The CDR3 has 14 residues. Between the trimmed V and J ends, which lost 6 bases and 8 bases, there was a span of 16 bases. Germline assignment: CDR1 MNHNS and CDR2 SASEGT. The CDR3 DNA reads as TGTGCCAGCAGGGACACCGGGGCCAGAGGGGAGCTGTTTTTT. This sequence encodes CASRDTGARGELFF.

This clonotype was seen more than once but under ten times. The J gene is TRBJ2-3, the V gene TRBV7-2; D call uncertain. Trimming took 0 bases from V and 3 from J, leaving 10 bases between them. Germline V lookup: CDR1 SGHTA, CDR2 FQGNSA. The CDR3 spans 15 residues. The CDR3, as DNA: TGTGCCAGCAGCTTAGCCGGAATCGGGACAGATACGCAGTATTTT. The encoded protein is CASSLAGIGTDTQYF.

This sequence joins TRBV5-6 and TRBJ2-3; D possibly corresponds to TRBD1 (5 bases). CDR3 length: 19 residues. The V gene's germline CDR1 is SGHDT and CDR2 YYEEEE. V was shortened by 0 bases and J by 9 bases, with 29 bases between the two germline ends. The CDR3 nucleotides read TGTGCCAGCAGCTTGGCCCCTACATTTAACAAGGGGTACGACGACACGCAGTATTTT. It encodes CASSLAPTFNKGYDDTQYF.

Ten or more counts support this clonotype. The chain recombines TRBV20-1 with TRBJ2-1; possibly TRBD1 for D (5 bases). V lost 5 bases and J lost 10, with 18 bases in between. The CDR3 loop spans 13 amino acids. CDR1 and CDR2 from the germline V gene are DFQATT and SNEGSKA (reference sequence). CDR3 sequence: CSAPGRAHEEQFF. CDR3 nucleotides: TGCAGTGCTCCGGGCAGGGCACATGAGGAGCAGTTCTTC.

This clonotype came up a few times. The genes are TRBV5-1 and TRBJ2-2; possibly TRBD2 for D (7 bases). The germline CDR1 and CDR2 sequences are SGHRS and YFSETQ. V was pared by 4 bases and J by 1 base, with 20 bases between. The CDR3 totals 18 residues. Written as DNA, the CDR3 is TGCGCCAGCAGCCTGAGAGGCCGGGGGGCCCTGAACACCGGGGAGCTGTTTTTT. This translates into CASSLRGRGALNTGELFF.

There are many counts of this clonotype. The chain couples TRBV27 to TRBJ2-7; TRBD1 agrees at 11 bases. This CDR3 comprises 15 residues. J was trimmed by 2 bases and V by 6 bases; bases with no gene match: 6. Germline V gives CDR1 MNHEY, CDR2 SMNVEV (reference sequence). The CDR3 reads CASRESGQGAYEQYF. The CDR3 region has the DNA TGTGCCAGCAGAGAATCGGGACAGGGGGCCTACGAGCAGTACTTC.